These 15 T cell receptor beta chains originate from one sample sequenced in a study of cytomegalovirus exposure and HLA in healthy donors. PCR involved 60 Vbeta and 13 Jbeta primers. Method: immunoSEQ multiplex PCR; TCRdb's copy keeps in-frame clones and lacks some. This table has over 150,000 clones, about 85% appearing once. Sequencing was carried out using PBMCs. Every receptor here comes from a man aged 25-45 years in good health and CMV-seropositive.

V gene TRBV7-2 combines with J gene TRBJ1-1, with 11 bases fitting TRBD1. Per germline, CDR1 SGHTA and CDR2 FQGNSA. Losses at the gene ends were 5 bases for V and 3 bases for J; bases not matched to a gene: 8. CDR3 length: 16 amino acids. The CDR3, as DNA: TGTGCCAGCAGCGTCAACCGGGACAGGGGGGACACTGAAGCTTTCTTT. Protein product: CASSVNRDRGDTEAFF.

The gene calls are TRBV6-1 and TRBJ1-6; unclear D gene. In germline, CDR1 is MNHNS, CDR2 SASEGT. The germline V and J ends were trimmed by 2 bases and 6 bases, with 14 bases remaining between them. CDR3 size: 16 residues. The CDR3 loop is CASSEREGISNSPLHF. The CDR3 DNA is TGTGCCAGCAGTGAAAGGGAGGGCATAAGTAATTCACCCCTCCACTTT.

This clone showed up just a few times. This chain connects TRBV6-1 to TRBJ1-1; 7 bases align to TRBD1. Germline assignment: CDR1 MNHNS and CDR2 SASEGT. The CDR3 has 14 amino acids. The V gene end was trimmed by 4 bases and the J gene end by 4 bases; junction bases not matched to a gene: 6. For the CDR3, the DNA is TGTGCCAGCAGTGCCGAACAGGGGATCACTGAAGCTTTCTTT. This translates into CASSAEQGITEAFF.

J is TRBJ1-1 and V is TRBV9, with D possibly TRBD1 on 5 matching bases. Trimming stripped 4 bases from V and 1 base from J, with 8 bases between. The CDR3 spans 13 residues. Germline CDR1 reads SGDLS; CDR2 reads YYNGEE. CDR3 region: CASSQGGNTEAFF. CDR3 bases: TGTGCCAGCAGCCAGGGAGGGAACACTGAAGCTTTCTTT.

This chain connects TRBV19 to TRBJ2-2, with 7 bases that match TRBD2. Germline V gene data show CDR1 as LNHDA and CDR2 as SQIVND (reference sequence). J gave up 5 bases and V 3 bases, and 6 bases lay outside the gene matches. The CDR3 runs 15 residues. CDR3 coding DNA: TGTGCCAGTAGTATCGGCGGGAGAGGGACCGGGGAGCTGTTTTTT. Translated: CASSIGGRGTGELFF.

This clone was recorded only once. This chain links TRBV4-2 with TRBJ2-7; TRBD1 matches at 10 bases. Germline CDR1 is LGHNA and CDR2 is YNFKEQ. The CDR3 runs 15 residues. The V segment lost 3 bases and the J segment 0 bases; nucleotides outside the gene matches: 2. The CDR3 DNA reads TGTGCCAGCAGCCAGGGGACAGGGGTCTCCTACGAGCAGTACTTC. Protein: CASSQGTGVSYEQYF.

The chain is built from TRBV9 and TRBJ2-2; 16 bases are a match to TRBD2. This CDR3 contains 19 residues. V lost 0 bases and J lost 4; bases outside the gene matches: 6. Looked up from germline, CDR1 is SGDLS and CDR2 is YYNGEE. The CDR3 region is CASSVGPGLAGGATGELFF. CDR3 in DNA: TGTGCCAGCAGCGTAGGTCCGGGACTAGCGGGGGGGGCCACCGGGGAGCTGTTTTTT.

V gene TRBV9 combines with J gene TRBJ1-5; D unclear. Germline CDR1 and CDR2: SGDLS and YYNGEE. Trimming removed 2 bases from V and 2 bases from J, with 11 bases in between. The CDR3 spans 15 residues. CDR3 sequence: CASSVTDSRNQPQHF. The CDR3 DNA follows: TGTGCCAGCAGCGTGACCGACTCGCGCAATCAGCCCCAGCATTTT.

The rearrangement joins TRBV6-5 to TRBJ1-2, with D perhaps TRBD1 (5 bases). The CDR3 is made up of 15 amino acids. Looked up from germline, CDR1 is MNHEY and CDR2 is SVGAGI. Trimming left V 7 bases short and J 2 bases short, with 17 bases between. CDR3 protein: CASNLGGSTNYGYTF. CDR3 sequence (DNA): TGTGCCAGCAACCTTGGGGGGTCCACCAACTATGGCTACACCTTC.

The rearrangement links TRBV6-1 to TRBJ2-3; D might be TRBD2 (6 bases). This CDR3 spans 14 amino acids. Germline CDR1 reads MNHNS; CDR2 reads SASEGT. Trimming removed 6 bases from V and 3 bases from J, with 13 bases in between. CDR3 sequence reads: CASRQDGRTDTQYF. In nucleotides, the CDR3 is TGTGCCAGCAGACAAGACGGGAGAACAGATACGCAGTATTTT.

V usage is TRBV29-1 and J usage is TRBJ2-1; a weak D match, TRBD2 (5 bases). Germline CDR1 reads SQVTM; CDR2 reads ANQGSEA. The length of the CDR3 is 23 residues. V gave up 2 bases and J gave up 0 bases, with 35 bases separating them. The CDR3 here is CSVERGSPPGFVDRESSYNEQFF. CDR3 DNA sequence: TGCAGCGTTGAACGTGGATCTCCCCCGGGGTTCGTTGATAGGGAGAGCTCCTACAATGAGCAGTTCTTC.

The chain carries TRBV15 and TRBJ2-7; D remains unclear. V gave up 1 base and J gave up 5 bases, with 12 bases separating them. The CDR3 totals 14 residues. Germline CDR1 reads LNHNV; CDR2 reads YYDKDF (reference sequence). CDR3 nucleotides: TGTGCCACCAGCAGAGGTCGGAGCCGCCACGAGCAGTACTTC. It encodes CATSRGRSRHEQYF.

The chain recombines TRBV7-2 with TRBJ1-1; TRBD1 might be the D (5 bases). The germline CDR1 and CDR2 sequences are SGHTA and FQGNSA. The CDR3 spans 13 residues. Trimming removed 8 bases from V and 5 bases from J, with 15 bases in between. CDR3 amino acids: CASLLGGETEAFF. The CDR3 region has the DNA TGTGCCAGCCTCCTGGGGGGGGAAACTGAAGCTTTCTTT.

This clone has more than one count but fewer than ten. The chain has TRBV7-9 and TRBJ2-3; TRBD2 is a possible D gene (6 bases). The CDR3 runs 15 residues. Looked up from germline, CDR1 is SEHNR and CDR2 is FQNEAQ (reference sequence). Trimming took 1 base from V and 6 from J, leaving 14 bases between them. The CDR3 protein is CASSLDGGFQDTQYF. In nucleotides, the CDR3 is TGTGCCAGCAGCTTAGACGGAGGGTTCCAGGATACGCAGTATTTT. Supplemented by reference TRBV7-9 and TRBJ2-3, the full variable domain reads DTGVSQNPRHKITKRGQNVTFRCDPISEHNRLYWYRQTLGQGPEFLTYFQNEAQLEKSRLLSDRFSAERPKGSFSTLEIQRTEQGDSAMYLCASSLDGGFQDTQYFGPGTRLTVL.

The chain carries TRBV10-1 and TRBJ2-7; a possible D gene is TRBD2 (5 bases). Trimming stripped 0 bases from V and 4 bases from J, with 10 bases between. Germline V gene lookup returns CDR1 WNHNN and CDR2 SYGVQD (reference sequence). The CDR3 runs 14 residues. The CDR3: CASSESRLLYEQYF. The CDR3 DNA is TGCGCCAGCAGTGAGTCGCGACTACTGTACGAGCAGTACTTC.